The 24 T cell receptor beta chains given below trace back to one sample, sequenced in a study of T-cell reconstitution after alpha-beta-depleted transplantation in children. Unique molecular identifiers were incorporated into the prepared TCRbeta library. TCRdb re-called the PCR reads with MiXCR, one entry per CDR3 protein. The data show a few hundred thousand distinct CDR3 sequences, with about 12% seen just once and more than 5.5% held by the top ten. The sequencing here drew on PBMCs from the stem cell graft donor, taken from the stem cell graft. The source is a human donor who donated a stem cell graft to a child with combined immunodeficiency.

This clonotype has a handful of counts. Mismatch with germline at one junction end may stem from a read error. The genes are TRBV6-5 and TRBJ2-1; TRBD1 aligns across 10 bases. Germline V gene lookup returns CDR1 MNHEY and CDR2 SVGAGI. The CDR3 sequence is 13 residues long. The CDR3 spells CASSYSGDRGKLF. In nucleotides, the CDR3 is TGTGCCAGCAGTTACTCCGGGGACAGGGGAAAACTCTTC.

This clonotype was counted between two and nine times. The chain links TRBV7-9 to TRBJ2-7, with 7 nucleotides matching TRBD1. The junction had 10 bases not matched to a gene; V was cut back by 4 bases and J by 4 bases. CDR1 is SEHNR, CDR2 FQNEAQ, per germline (reference sequence). This CDR3 is built from 15 residues. CDR3 amino acids: CASSSTGTDIYEQYF. CDR3 DNA: TGTGCCAGCAGCTCGACCGGGACAGACATATACGAGCAGTACTTC. The full variable domain, completed using reference TRBV7-9 and TRBJ2-7, is DTGVSQNPRHKITKRGQNVTFRCDPISEHNRLYWYRQTLGQGPEFLTYFQNEAQLEKSRLLSDRFSAERPKGSFSTLEIQRTEQGDSAMYLCASSSTGTDIYEQYFGPGTRLTVT.

The rearrangement links TRBV11-2 to TRBJ1-1, with unresolved D. V was trimmed by 4 bases and J by 5 bases, leaving 14 bases between them. Germline-derived CDR1 and CDR2 are SGHAT and FQNNGV. There are 14 residues in the CDR3. This CDR3 is CASSSYARSTEAFF. DNA of the CDR3: TGTGCCAGCAGCTCCTACGCCCGTTCAACTGAAGCTTTCTTT.

Only a few counts were recorded for this clonotype. V is TRBV24-1 and J is TRBJ2-7; the D is unclear. The CDR3 has 12 amino acids. CDR1 is KGHDR and CDR2 is SFDVKD in the germline V gene. V was pared by 4 bases and J by 6 bases, with 9 bases between. The chain's CDR3 is CATSDLRREQYF. CDR3 nucleotide sequence: TGTGCCACCAGTGACCTCCGACGCGAGCAGTACTTC.

This clonotype was counted ten times or more. The CDR3 spells CASSLLRDYEQYF. The CDR3, as DNA: TGTGCCAGCAGTTTGTTGAGGGATTACGAGCAGTACTTC. The chain is built from TRBV12-3 or TRBV12-4 and TRBJ2-7; TRBD2 is a possible D gene (5 bases). The V end lost 3 bases, the J end lost 4 bases, and 10 bases lay between the germline ends. CDR3 length: 13 amino acids.

This clonotype was counted ten times or more. The chain has TRBV19 and TRBJ2-5; 7 bases are a match to TRBD1. The CDR3 is made up of 14 amino acids. Germline loops: CDR1 LNHDA, CDR2 SQIVND (reference sequence). The V gene end was trimmed by 7 bases and the J gene end by 5 bases; junction bases not matched to a gene: 10. CDR3 DNA: TGTGCCAGTAATCCGGGACAGCCAGGGGAGACCCAGTACTTC. Translation gives CASNPGQPGETQYF.

The rearrangement uses TRBV6-5 and TRBJ2-3, with 10 positions matching TRBD2. The CDR3 is 16 residues long. V dropped 6 bases and J dropped 4; count of bases not matched to a gene: 10. CDR1 and CDR2 from the germline V gene are MNHEY and SVGAGI. CDR3: CASSSLGLAVPDTQYF. CDR3 coding DNA: TGTGCCAGCAGCTCACTCGGACTAGCGGTGCCAGATACGCAGTATTTT.

The chain is built from TRBV6-5 and TRBJ1-6, with D unresolved. The CDR3 extends over 12 amino acids. V gave up 8 bases and J gave up 1 base, with 3 bases separating them. CDR1 MNHEY and CDR2 SVGAGI come from the germline V gene. DNA for the CDR3: TGTGCCAGCGGATCCTATAATTCACCCCTCCACTTT. It specifies CASGSYNSPLHF.

This clonotype was observed many times. The V gene is TRBV20-1, the J gene TRBJ2-1; 10 bases map to TRBD2. Germline V gene lookup returns CDR1 DFQATT and CDR2 SNEGSKA (reference sequence). The CDR3 covers 15 residues. The J segment lost 3 bases and the V segment lost 2 bases, leaving 4 bases of the junction unmatched. The CDR3 loop is CSARPLAGDYNEQFF. The CDR3 region has the DNA TGCAGTGCTAGACCGCTAGCGGGGGACTACAATGAGCAGTTCTTC.

This chain links TRBV7-9 with TRBJ1-1; unclear D gene. From germline, CDR1 is SEHNR and CDR2 FQNEAQ (reference sequence). This CDR3 contains 14 residues. V lost 6 bases and J lost 1, with 12 bases in between. This CDR3 is CASSPVLQNTEAFF. The CDR3, as DNA: TGTGCCAGCAGTCCTGTACTCCAGAACACTGAAGCTTTCTTT.

The genes are TRBV29-1 and TRBJ2-2; TRBD2 agrees at 8 bases. V shed 5 bases and J 5 bases; nucleotides not matched to a gene: 10. CDR1 is SQVTM and CDR2 is ANQGSEA in the germline V gene. The CDR3 covers 15 residues. The CDR3 bases are TGCAGCGTTCGAGGGATGGCTAGCGGGACCGGGGAGCTGTTTTTT. Translated, it gives CSVRGMASGTGELFF.

Comments on this clonotype: A much larger clone differs by one base, so this may be a read error. The chain is built from TRBV5-1 and TRBJ1-5, with D possibly matching TRBD1 (5 bases). The CDR3 consists of 15 residues. Germline CDR1 reads SGHRS; CDR2 reads YFSETQ. This chain's CDR3 is CASSLVPGFSQPQRF. The DNA for the CDR3 is TGCGCCAGCAGCTTGGTTCCAGGGTTTAGCCAGCCCCAGCGTTTT.

This clonotype was observed at least ten times. The chain couples TRBV6-5 to TRBJ2-1, with D unresolved. V was clipped by 0 bases and J by 7 bases, with 7 bases between them. Germline V gives CDR1 MNHEY, CDR2 SVGAGI. CDR3 length: 13 residues. CDR3 DNA sequence: TGTGCCAGCAGTTACTCGAACCTGAATGAGCAGTTCTTC. Its protein product is CASSYSNLNEQFF.

This clonotype was detected only a few times. This sequence joins TRBV12-3 or TRBV12-4 and TRBJ1-1; D call uncertain. The CDR3 is 14 amino acids. Trimming stripped 7 bases from V and 1 base from J, with 13 bases between. CDR3 bases: TGTGCCAGCACCTTCACCCGAGGGAACACTGAAGCTTTCTTT. This sequence encodes CASTFTRGNTEAFF.

This clonotype was seen a handful of times. The rearrangement links TRBV5-6 to TRBJ2-1; D might be TRBD1 (5 bases). V shed 2 bases and J shed 1 base, with 7 bases lying between them. From germline, CDR1 is SGHDT and CDR2 YYEEEE. The CDR3 consists of 14 residues. CDR3 loop: CASSLQASYNEQFF. In nucleotides, the CDR3 is TGTGCCAGCAGCTTACAGGCGTCCTACAATGAGCAGTTCTTC.

This clonotype came up many times. The chain uses TRBV12-3 or TRBV12-4 and TRBJ1-5; unclear D gene. V lost 10 bases to trimming and J lost 3 bases, with 13 bases between them. This CDR3 spans 13 amino acids. The CDR3 coding sequence is TGTGCCACCCAGGCCGAGCCCAATCAGCCCCAGCATTTT. This encodes CATQAEPNQPQHF.

The chain has TRBV19 and TRBJ2-5; D not resolved. Per germline, CDR1 LNHDA and CDR2 SQIVND (reference sequence). The V and J ends lost 0 bases and 6 bases respectively, with 8 bases between them. This CDR3 region has 13 residues. The DNA for the CDR3 is TGTGCCAGTAGTATAGATAAGGGAAAGACCCAGTACTTC. Amino acid sequence: CASSIDKGKTQYF.

The chain links TRBV20-1 to TRBJ2-1; the match to TRBD2 covers 7 bases. The CDR3 totals 15 residues. The germline CDR1 and CDR2 sequences are DFQATT and SNEGSKA (reference sequence). With V trimmed by 5 bases and J by 4 bases, 11 bases remained unmatched. In DNA, the CDR3 is TGCAGTGCTCCGAGGTACCTAGCGGATTACAATGAGCAGTTCTTC. This encodes CSAPRYLADYNEQFF.

The chain couples TRBV29-1 to TRBJ2-2; D uncertain. Per germline, CDR1 SQVTM and CDR2 ANQGSEA. This CDR3 has 9 amino acids. CDR3 bases: TGCACCCCTCCCGGGGAGCTGTTTTTT. Encoded protein: CTPPGELFF.

At least ten counts were recorded for this clonotype. CDR3 residues: CASSYSAGANTGELFF. The CDR3 DNA follows: TGTGCCAGCAGCTACTCAGCGGGAGCGAACACCGGGGAGCTGTTTTTT. The J gene is TRBJ2-2, the V gene TRBV7-2; 8 bases match TRBD2. V was pared by 4 bases and J by 0 bases, with 4 bases of the junction left unmatched. The germline CDR1 and CDR2 sequences are SGHTA and FQGNSA. The CDR3 loop spans 16 amino acids.

This clonotype was counted between two and nine times. The CDR3, as DNA: TGTGCCAGCAGCCTAGGGGCCGGGGGGCAAGAGACCCAGTACTTC. Amino acids: CASSLGAGGQETQYF. The chain recombines TRBV7-3 with TRBJ2-5; TRBD2 matches at 7 bases. The ends lost 5 bases at V and 2 bases at J; junction bases unmatched: 8. This CDR3 contains 15 residues. Germline loops: CDR1 SGHTA, CDR2 FQGTGA.

Notes on this clonotype: Just one base apart from a much larger clone, this may be a read error. The final CDR3 position lacks the conserved phenylalanine or tryptophan, pointing to a likely read error. The genes are TRBV20-1 and TRBJ2-2; 14 positions match TRBD2. CDR3 size: 15 residues. The germline V gene encodes CDR1 DFQATT and CDR2 SNEGSKA (reference sequence). The CDR3 DNA sequence: TGCGAGACTAGCGGGAGGGCCCTTAATTCAGGGGAGCTGTTTGTT. As protein: CETSGRALNSGELFV.

The CDR3 spells CATSDRLDNDYGYTF. In nucleotides, the CDR3 is TGTGCCACCAGTGATCGTCTGGACAATGACTATGGCTACACCTTC. This rearrangement joins TRBV24-1 to TRBJ1-2, with a tentative D call TRBD1 (5 bases). Per the germline V gene, CDR1 is KGHDR and CDR2 is SFDVKD. This CDR3 has 15 amino acids. V dropped 3 bases and J dropped 3 bases, with 13 bases sitting between them.

This clonotype was seen more than once but under ten times. This sequence joins TRBV20-1 and TRBJ2-7; the D gene could be TRBD1 or TRBD2 (5 bases each). In germline, CDR1 is DFQATT, CDR2 SNEGSKA (reference sequence). CDR3 size: 14 residues. V was clipped by 6 bases and J by 0 bases, with 15 bases between them. CDR3 amino acids: CSAPTRGNSYEQYF. The CDR3 region has the DNA TGCAGTGCCCCCACCCGGGGCAACTCCTACGAGCAGTACTTC.